These 6 T cell receptor beta chains originate from one sample sequenced in a study of T cells in Graves' hyperthyroidism and ophthalmopathy. Using RNA transcripts as the source, TCR beta CDR3 regions were amplified. HTBI primers were the set used in a first-round RT-PCR of the TCR CDR3. TCRdb re-called the multiplex PCR reads through MiXCR, storing one row per CDR3 protein. The table shows hundreds of thousands of distinct CDR3 sequences, with 16% occurring only once. Sequenced input: blood. These receptors originate from a woman aged 18-29 years with Graves' hyperthyroidism.

This clonotype was recorded many times. This rearrangement joins TRBV27 to TRBJ2-1; 9 nucleotides agree with TRBD2. Germline-derived CDR1 and CDR2 are MNHEY and SMNVEV (reference sequence). This CDR3 is 13 amino acids long. The ends lost 7 bases at V and 10 bases at J; junction bases unmatched: 8. DNA of the CDR3: TGTGCCAGCACGTTAATAGCGGGAGACGAGCAGTTCTTC. The encoded protein is CASTLIAGDEQFF.

This clonotype was observed a few times. The gene calls are TRBV12-5 and TRBJ2-2; TRBD1 matches 7 bases. J gave up 1 base and V 3 bases, and 5 bases lay outside the gene matches. This CDR3 is built from 16 residues. The germline V gene has CDR1 LGHNT and CDR2 FRNRAP. CDR3 nucleotides: TGTGCTAGTGGTTTAAAGGGGGCGGGGAACACCGGGGAGCTGTTTTTT. It specifies CASGLKGAGNTGELFF.

This clonotype was detected ten times or more. The rearrangement links TRBV7-2 to TRBJ1-6; D is ambiguous. V lost 5 bases and J 9 bases, leaving 8 bases between the germline ends. Germline CDR1 and CDR2: SGHTA and FQGNSA. CDR3 size: 12 residues. Here the CDR3 reads CASSPNSSPLHF. The CDR3 bases are TGTGCCAGCAGCCCCAATAGTTCACCCCTCCACTTT.

The sample holds many counts of this clonotype. The chain combines TRBV6-1 with TRBJ1-2, with TRBD1 as a possible D gene (6 bases). Per the germline V gene, CDR1 is MNHNS and CDR2 is SASEGT. The CDR3 runs 17 residues. Trimming removed 7 bases at V and 3 bases at J, with 24 bases between. Written as DNA, the CDR3 is TGTGCCAGCAAATTACGGGACAACAGTTGGGAGGACTATGGCTACACCTTC. This encodes CASKLRDNSWEDYGYTF.

This clonotype showed up many times. The rearrangement uses TRBV6-1 and TRBJ2-5; 11 nucleotides match TRBD2. The ends lost 6 bases at V and 2 bases at J; junction bases unmatched: 5. Germline CDR1 is MNHNS and CDR2 is SASEGT. This CDR3 contains 15 residues. CDR3 loop: CASRPGLAAQETQYF. DNA for the CDR3: TGTGCCAGCAGGCCGGGACTAGCGGCGCAAGAGACCCAGTACTTC.

The V gene is TRBV6-2 or TRBV6-3, the J gene TRBJ2-4, with a weak D call TRBD2 (6 bases). There are 15 residues in the CDR3. CDR1 and CDR2 (germline): MNHEY, SVGEGT. Trimming took 5 bases from V and 0 from J, leaving 11 bases between them. In DNA, the CDR3 is TGTGCCAGCAGTCCCCTAGCGATAGCCAAAAACATTCAGTACTTC. Its translation: CASSPLAIAKNIQYF.